This T cell receptor beta chain was sequenced for a study of T cells in Graves' hyperthyroidism and ophthalmopathy. Overall study findings and caveats: Progression to ophthalmopathy was predicted a median of roughly 6.8 months early. Blood samples included most of the expanded thyroid clonotypes exceeding 0.001.

RNA transcripts gave rise to amplified TCR beta CDR3 regions. In the first-round RT-PCR of the TCR CDR3, the HTBI primer set was used. TCRdb re-analysed the multiplex PCR reads in MiXCR, keeping a single row per CDR3 protein. The table records fewer than 400,000 distinct CDR3 sequences, approximately 15% of them present only once. The table lists this clonotype with many counts. Its antigen is as yet unknown. The PBMCs were taken from approximately 11 ml of fresh peripheral blood. The source of this sequence is a man aged 25-45 years with Graves' hyperthyroidism. Sequencing was done on a sample of blood.

CDR3 region: CSERPGLAGVTYF. Here the CDR3 DNA reads TGCAGTGAGCGTCCGGGACTAGCGGGAGTGACATACTTC. V is TRBV20-1 and J is TRBJ2-7; 14 nucleotides agree with TRBD2. V lost 7 bases, J lost 13 bases, and 12 bases stayed unmatched. The germline CDR1 and CDR2 sequences are DFQATT and SNEGSKA (reference sequence). The CDR3 covers 13 residues.